Sequencing of this T cell receptor (beta chain) was carried out in a study of blood T cells in healthy people across ages. Details on this clonotype: Its matching antigen is unknown.

Each sample yielded at least 5 micrograms of PBMC total RNA. A sample-barcoded 5' primer and a J-beta primer mix were used in a second PCR of roughly 7 to 11 cycles. MiXCR, applied by TCRdb to the 5' RACE reads, yields one record per CDR3 protein. The sample includes 1,500,000 or so distinct CDR3 sequences, approximately 59% seen only once; the top ten take about 6.7%. V gave up 3 bases and J gave up 5 bases; unmatched junction bases: 7. The germline CDR1 and CDR2 sequences are DFQATT and SNEGSKA (reference sequence). The CDR3 is 14 residues long. Study conclusions and caveats: A strong correlation was seen between TCR beta diversity and naive T cell percentage.

The chain recombines TRBV20-1 with TRBJ2-1, with TRBD2 matching over 7 bases. Source material: blood. The sequence derives from a man between 18 and 29 years old in good health. The CDR3: CSASTGRPHNEQFF. The CDR3 DNA reads TGCAGTGCTAGCACCGGGAGGCCCCACAATGAGCAGTTCTTC.